This is a list of T cell receptor beta chains from one sample in a study of T cells after yellow fever vaccination. One entry per CDR3 protein, called by TCRdb with MiXCR from the 5' RACE reads. The repertoire includes hundreds of thousands of distinct CDR3 sequences, under 20% of them detected once, and 15% to 20% sits in the top ten. Specimen: PBMCs, collected before the yellow fever booster vaccination. The origin of the receptors is a man aged 18 to 35 who received the YFV17D yellow fever vaccine. CDR3s include the opening cysteine and the closing phenylalanine or tryptophan. Fields, in order: V gene, J gene, D gene, clone size, CDR3 protein, CDR3 DNA. The D gene is left open where the match is weak. Some rows mark clone size as missing; the rest say once, few, many or name a class of expanded clone.

TRBV7-2,TRBJ2-4,TRBD2,few,CASSFGGGGNIQYF,TGTGCCAGCAGCTTCGGCGGGGGGGGGAACATTCAGTACTTC
TRBV18,TRBJ2-6,TRBD2,few,CASSPVAGASSGANVLTF,TGTGCCAGCTCACCAGTAGCGGGGGCGAGCTCTGGGGCCAACGTCCTGACTTTC
TRBV20-1,TRBJ1-3,.,.,CSARAQSSGNTIYF,TGCAGTGCTAGGGCGCAAAGCTCTGGAAACACCATATATTTT
TRBV5-1,TRBJ2-2,.,many,CASSLGVNTGELFF,TGCGCCAGCAGCTTGGGGGTGAACACCGGGGAGCTGTTTTTT
TRBV7-8,TRBJ2-1,.,.,CASGRGAGEQFF,TGTGCTTCGGGCAGGGGGGCCGGCGAGCAGTTCTTC
TRBV6-2/TRBV6-3,TRBJ2-5,TRBD2,.,CASSDPPSYPPGLHHF,TGTGCCAGCAGCGACCCCCCCAGTTATCCGCCGGGACTACACCACTTC
TRBV6-5,TRBJ2-5,.,.,CASMGDLETQYF,TGTGCCAGCATGGGGGATTTAGAGACCCAGTACTTC
TRBV12-3/TRBV12-4,TRBJ2-3,TRBD2,few,CASSFGTSVDTQYF,TGTGCCAGCAGTTTCGGGACTAGCGTAGATACGCAGTATTTT
TRBV7-6,TRBJ2-6,.,few,CASSSRGGGNSGANVLTF,TGTGCCAGCAGCTCAAGGGGAGGGGGAAACTCTGGGGCCAACGTCCTGACTTTC
TRBV5-6,TRBJ2-5,TRBD1,few,CASSQGQAGGTQYF,TGTGCCAGCAGCCAGGGCCAGGCAGGGGGGACCCAGTACTTC
TRBV12-3/TRBV12-4,TRBJ1-2,TRBD1,.,CASSLGQGEGYGYTF,TGTGCCAGCAGTTTGGGACAGGGTGAGGGCTATGGCTACACCTTC
TRBV5-1,TRBJ1-2,.,few,CASSIGTDYGYTF,TGCGCCAGCAGCATAGGGACGGACTATGGCTACACCTTC
TRBV7-2,TRBJ2-2,TRBD2,.,CASSFPSGPGELFF,TGTGCCAGCAGCTTCCCTAGCGGGCCCGGGGAGCTGTTTTTT
TRBV5-5,TRBJ1-2,TRBD1,.,CASSTGQFYGYTF,TGTGCCAGCAGCACGGGACAGTTTTATGGCTACACCTTC
TRBV6-5,TRBJ1-2,TRBD1,.,CASSLTGGRTGYGYTF,TGTGCCAGCAGCCTGACAGGGGGGAGGACCGGGTATGGCTACACCTTC
TRBV15,TRBJ2-1,.,.,CATSRDQGGWEQFF,TGTGCCACCAGCAGAGATCAGGGGGGGTGGGAGCAGTTCTTC
TRBV3-1,TRBJ1-6,TRBD1,few,CASLTGTNSPLHF,TGTGCCAGCTTGACAGGGACAAATTCACCCCTCCACTTT
TRBV20-1,TRBJ1-1,.,many,CSARALASGGSTEAFF,TGCAGTGCTAGAGCCTTGGCCTCCGGCGGGTCCACTGAAGCTTTCTTT
TRBV20-1,TRBJ1-1,.,.,CSPTGGGNTEAFF,TGCAGCCCTACCGGGGGTGGGAACACTGAAGCTTTCTTT
TRBV12-3/TRBV12-4,TRBJ2-1,.,few,CASSSRENQFF,TGTGCCAGCAGTTCTAGGGAGAATCAGTTCTTC
TRBV18,TRBJ1-1,TRBD1,.,CASSPIDRGTDTEAFF,TGTGCCAGCTCCCCAATCGACAGGGGGACGGATACTGAAGCTTTCTTT
TRBV4-2,TRBJ1-2,.,few,CASSQTDRDYGYTF,TGTGCCAGCAGCCAAACAGACAGAGACTATGGCTACACCTTC
TRBV24-1,TRBJ2-5,TRBD1,.,CATSGTGVAYQETQYF,TGTGCCACCAGTGGGACAGGCGTGGCGTACCAAGAGACCCAGTACTTC
TRBV6-6,TRBJ2-5,.,few,CASSYSATGSQETQYF,TGTGCCAGCAGTTACTCGGCCACGGGGAGCCAAGAGACCCAGTACTTC
TRBV7-9,TRBJ1-1,.,.,CASSALGGNTEAFF,TGTGCCAGCAGCGCCCTCGGGGGGAACACTGAAGCTTTCTTT
TRBV2,TRBJ1-2,TRBD1,few,CASSEATGQGAVYGYTF,TGTGCCAGCAGTGAAGCTACGGGACAGGGGGCTGTCTATGGCTACACCTTC
TRBV18,TRBJ2-5,.,.,CASSHSPGQETQYF,TGTGCCAGCTCACATTCCCCGGGTCAGGAGACCCAGTACTTC
TRBV6-5,TRBJ1-6,.,few,CASSEASGSTYNSPLHF,TGTGCCAGCAGCGAAGCCTCAGGGTCCACCTATAATTCACCCCTCCACTTT
TRBV20-1,TRBJ1-3,TRBD1,.,CSATFRTGGSDTIYF,TGCAGTGCTACATTCCGGACAGGGGGTAGTGACACCATATATTTT
TRBV7-2,TRBJ2-7,.,.,CASSTLRDFPYEQYF,TGTGCCAGCAGCACACTCCGGGACTTCCCCTACGAGCAGTACTTC
TRBV10-2,TRBJ2-1,.,.,CASKSFGGNEQFF,TGCGCCAGCAAATCATTTGGGGGCAATGAGCAGTTCTTC
TRBV5-5,TRBJ1-1,.,.,CASRAPGRPRVPFF,TGTGCCAGCAGGGCCCCGGGGCGTCCCAGGGTACCTTTCTTT
TRBV18,TRBJ1-1,.,.,CASSPQGSGAEAFF,TGTGCCAGCTCACCACAGGGCAGTGGAGCTGAAGCTTTCTTT
TRBV6-2/TRBV6-3,TRBJ1-5,.,few,CASSYLGGKRTQHF,TGTGCCAGCAGTTATTTGGGGGGCAAACGGACCCAGCATTTT
TRBV4-2,TRBJ1-2,.,many,CASSQEGSNYGYTF,TGTGCCAGCAGCCAAGAAGGGTCTAACTATGGCTACACCTTC
TRBV5-1,TRBJ2-5,TRBD1,.,CASSSGTGNFQETQYF,TGCGCCAGCAGCTCAGGGACAGGGAATTTCCAAGAGACCCAGTACTTC
TRBV20-1,TRBJ2-5,.,.,CSATGQPEGTQDF,TGCAGTGCTACGGGACAACCGGAAGGGACCCAGGACTTC
TRBV4-3,TRBJ2-1,TRBD2,.,CASSHRTGTSGLNNEQFF,TGCGCCAGCAGCCATCGTACTGGGACTAGCGGGCTAAACAATGAGCAGTTCTTC
TRBV6-5,TRBJ2-1,.,few,CASSYVTTRHEQFF,TGTGCCAGCAGTTATGTGACAACGCGGCATGAGCAGTTCTTC
TRBV20-1,TRBJ1-5,.,.,CSAGREQPQHF,TGCAGTGCCGGCAGGGAGCAGCCCCAGCATTTT
TRBV5-1,TRBJ1-2,TRBD1,.,CASSIATGGLYTF,TGCGCCAGCAGCATCGCGACAGGGGGCCTCTACACCTTC
TRBV15,TRBJ2-1,TRBD1,.,CATSRGQGGPYNEQFF,TGTGCCACCAGCAGAGGCCAAGGGGGCCCCTACAATGAGCAGTTCTTC
TRBV15,TRBJ1-1,.,many,CATSRVEVNTEAFF,TGTGCCACCAGCAGAGTGGAGGTGAACACTGAAGCTTTCTTT
TRBV4-3,TRBJ2-3,.,.,CASSQDIRASTDTQYF,TGCGCCAGCAGCCAAGATATCAGGGCGAGCACAGATACGCAGTATTTT
TRBV7-9,TRBJ2-1,TRBD1,few,CASSQIGGGYNEQFF,TGTGCCAGCAGCCAAATAGGGGGCGGTTACAATGAGCAGTTCTTC
TRBV7-2,TRBJ2-3,TRBD2,.,CASSSSTSGYRTDTQYF,TGTGCCAGCAGCTCTTCGACTAGCGGATATCGCACAGATACGCAGTATTTT
TRBV6-5,TRBJ2-5,.,few,CASSYWGLGETQYF,TGTGCCAGCAGTTACTGGGGACTTGGAGAGACCCAGTACTTC
TRBV12-3/TRBV12-4,TRBJ2-3,TRBD2,many,CASSDLAGGTDTQYF,TGTGCCAGCAGTGACCTAGCGGGGGGAACAGATACGCAGTATTTT
TRBV10-3,TRBJ1-2,.,.,CAISEVVGSEVGYTF,TGTGCCATCAGTGAGGTGGTAGGGTCCGAGGTGGGCTACACCTTC
TRBV29-1,TRBJ1-6,TRBD1,few,CSARLGTGNSPLHF,TGCAGCGCCAGGCTCGGGACAGGGAATTCACCCCTCCACTTT
TRBV6-2/TRBV6-3,TRBJ2-6,.,.,CASRTDRVPSSGANVLTF,TGTGCCAGCAGAACGGATAGGGTACCGTCCTCTGGGGCCAACGTCCTGACTTTC
TRBV11-3,TRBJ2-3,.,few,CASSSLHGDTDTQYF,TGTGCCAGCAGCTCCCTCCACGGCGACACAGATACGCAGTATTTT
TRBV27,TRBJ1-5,.,few,CASSLTVYQPQHF,TGTGCCAGCAGTTTGACGGTGTATCAGCCCCAGCATTTT
TRBV5-1,TRBJ2-2,TRBD2,.,CASSPRTSGNTGELFF,TGCGCCAGCAGCCCGAGGACTAGCGGAAACACCGGGGAGCTGTTTTTT